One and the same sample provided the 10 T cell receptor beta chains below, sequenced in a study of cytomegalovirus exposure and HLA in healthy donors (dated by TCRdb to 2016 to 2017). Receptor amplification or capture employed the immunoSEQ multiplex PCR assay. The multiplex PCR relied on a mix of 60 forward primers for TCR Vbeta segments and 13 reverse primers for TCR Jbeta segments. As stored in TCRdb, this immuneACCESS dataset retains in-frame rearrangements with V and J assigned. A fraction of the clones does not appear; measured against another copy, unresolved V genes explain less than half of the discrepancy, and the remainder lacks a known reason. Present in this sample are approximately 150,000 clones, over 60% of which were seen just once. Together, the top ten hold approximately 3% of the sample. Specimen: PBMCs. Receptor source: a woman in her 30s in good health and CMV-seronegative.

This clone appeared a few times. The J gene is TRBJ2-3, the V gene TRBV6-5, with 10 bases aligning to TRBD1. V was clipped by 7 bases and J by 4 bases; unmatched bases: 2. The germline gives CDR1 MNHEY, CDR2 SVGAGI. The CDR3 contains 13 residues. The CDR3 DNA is TGTGCCAGCAACGGACAGGGGGCAGATACGCAGTATTTT. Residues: CASNGQGADTQYF.

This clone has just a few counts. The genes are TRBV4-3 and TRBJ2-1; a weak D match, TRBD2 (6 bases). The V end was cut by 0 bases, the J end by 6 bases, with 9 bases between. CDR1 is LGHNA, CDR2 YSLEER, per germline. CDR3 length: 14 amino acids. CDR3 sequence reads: CASSQDEGGNEQFF. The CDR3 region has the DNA TGCGCCAGCAGCCAAGACGAGGGAGGCAATGAGCAGTTCTTC.

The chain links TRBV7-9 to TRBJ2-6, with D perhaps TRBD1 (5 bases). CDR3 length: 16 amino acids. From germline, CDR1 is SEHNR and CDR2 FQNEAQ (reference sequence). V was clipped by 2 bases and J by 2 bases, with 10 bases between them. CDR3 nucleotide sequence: TGTGCCAGCAGCTTAAGAAGGGGCGCTGGGGCCAACGTCCTGACTTTC. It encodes CASSLRRGAGANVLTF.

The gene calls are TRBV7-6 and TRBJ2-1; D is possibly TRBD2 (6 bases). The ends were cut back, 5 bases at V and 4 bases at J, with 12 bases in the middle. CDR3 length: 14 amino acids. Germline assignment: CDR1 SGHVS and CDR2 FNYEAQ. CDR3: CASSPTRNYNEQFF. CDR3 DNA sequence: TGTGCCAGCAGCCCGACTAGGAATTACAATGAGCAGTTCTTC.

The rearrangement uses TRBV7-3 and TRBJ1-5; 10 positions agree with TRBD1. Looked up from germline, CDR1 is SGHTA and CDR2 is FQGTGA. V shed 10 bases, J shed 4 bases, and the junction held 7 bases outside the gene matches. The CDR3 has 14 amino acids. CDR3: CATDGTGANQPQHF. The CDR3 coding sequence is TGTGCCACCGATGGGACAGGGGCTAATCAGCCCCAGCATTTT.

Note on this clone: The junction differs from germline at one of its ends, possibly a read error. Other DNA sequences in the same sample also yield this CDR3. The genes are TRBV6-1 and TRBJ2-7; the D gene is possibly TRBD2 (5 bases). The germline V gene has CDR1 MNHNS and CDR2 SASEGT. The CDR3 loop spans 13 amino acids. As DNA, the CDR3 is TGTGCCAGCAGTGGGGAGCTACAGACACGGAACTACTTT. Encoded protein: CASSGELQTRNYF.

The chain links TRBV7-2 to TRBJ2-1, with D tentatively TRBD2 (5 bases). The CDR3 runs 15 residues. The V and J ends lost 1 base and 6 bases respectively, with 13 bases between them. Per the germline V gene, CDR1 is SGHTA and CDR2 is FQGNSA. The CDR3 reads CASSLGRTLPNEQFF. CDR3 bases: TGTGCCAGCAGCTTAGGACGGACTTTACCCAATGAGCAGTTCTTC.

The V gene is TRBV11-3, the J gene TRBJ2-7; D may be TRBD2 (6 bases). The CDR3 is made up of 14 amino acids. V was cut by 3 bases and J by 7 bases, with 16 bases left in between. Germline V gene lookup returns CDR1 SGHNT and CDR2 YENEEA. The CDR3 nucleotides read TGTGCCAGCAGCTTGGGGGGAGCCGGGGGAGAGCAGTACTTC. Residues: CASSLGGAGGEQYF.

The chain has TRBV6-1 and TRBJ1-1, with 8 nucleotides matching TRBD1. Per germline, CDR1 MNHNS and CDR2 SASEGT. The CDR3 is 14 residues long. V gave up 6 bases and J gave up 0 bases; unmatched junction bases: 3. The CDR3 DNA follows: TGTGCCAGCAGCAGGGGGCCGTTGAACACTGAAGCTTTCTTT. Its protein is CASSRGPLNTEAFF.

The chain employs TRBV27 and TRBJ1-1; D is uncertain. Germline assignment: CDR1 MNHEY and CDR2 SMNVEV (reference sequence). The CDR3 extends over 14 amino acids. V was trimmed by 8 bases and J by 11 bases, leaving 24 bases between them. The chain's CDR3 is CASSVFAGKRGAFF. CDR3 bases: TGTGCCAGCTCAGTTTTTGCGGGAAAAAGAGGGGCTTTCTTT.